A single sample is the source of the 27 T cell receptor beta chains below, sequenced in a study of graft-versus-host responses after intestinal transplantation. These receptors are not linked to any known antigen. The repertoire was sequenced with immunoSEQ multiplex PCR; TCRdb's copy has only in-frame clones and lacks some. The sample has more than 85,000 clones, approximately 94% seen once. The specimen was unstimulated CD8+ T cells sorted from spleen or lymph node cells, collected before intestinal transplant. These receptors all come from a human donor who received an intestinal transplant.

The rearrangement uses TRBV30 and TRBJ2-1; TRBD2 matches at 8 bases. Germline trimming cut 4 bases from V and 4 bases from J; bases unmatched to any gene: 3. In germline, CDR1 is GTSNPN, CDR2 SVGIG (reference sequence). The CDR3 is 13 residues long. In DNA form, the CDR3 reads TGTGCCTGGAAGGGCGGGGGGTACAATGAGCAGTTCTTC. Protein product: CAWKGGGYNEQFF.

The V and J genes are TRBV5-6 and TRBJ2-7, with 8 bases that match TRBD1. The CDR3 runs 16 residues. J gave up 0 bases and V 2 bases, and 7 bases lay outside the gene matches. The germline gives CDR1 SGHDT, CDR2 YYEEEE. CDR3 region: CASSFSTGVSSYEQYF. CDR3 DNA sequence: TGTGCCAGCAGCTTCTCGACAGGGGTCAGCTCCTACGAGCAGTACTTC.

The chain couples TRBV27 to TRBJ1-6, with D maybe TRBD1 (5 bases). Per the germline V gene, CDR1 is MNHEY and CDR2 is SMNVEV (reference sequence). The V and J ends lost 8 bases and 6 bases respectively, with 20 bases between them. This CDR3 is 16 amino acids long. The CDR3 region has the DNA TGTGCCAGCCCGGGGACTTTTGGCTTATTTAATTCACCCCTCCACTTT. This codes for CASPGTFGLFNSPLHF.

The chain couples TRBV7-2 to TRBJ1-3, with D hard to call. With 5 bases removed from V and 4 bases from J, the gap between germline ends came to 15 bases. The CDR3 totals 15 residues. The V gene's germline CDR1 is SGHTA and CDR2 FQGNSA. The CDR3 is CASSPDQRPGNTIYF. The CDR3 DNA reads TGTGCCAGCAGCCCCGACCAGAGGCCGGGAAACACCATATATTTT.

The CDR3 sequence is CAIDIPPSNQPQHF. CDR3 nucleotide sequence: TGTGCCATCGACATTCCACCTAGCAATCAGCCCCAGCATTTT. V is TRBV6-1 and J is TRBJ1-5; D is unclear. The CDR3 consists of 14 residues. In germline, CDR1 is MNHNS, CDR2 SASEGT. The ends were cut back, 10 bases at V and 0 bases at J, with 13 bases in the middle.

This chain uses TRBV7-8 with TRBJ2-5, with 8 bases lining up with TRBD1. Germline trimming cut 3 bases from V and 5 bases from J; bases unmatched to any gene: 8. CDR1 SGHVS and CDR2 FQNEAQ come from the germline V gene. The CDR3 is 15 residues long. CDR3 region: CASSFTTGVGETQYF. In DNA, the CDR3 is TGTGCCAGCAGCTTCACGACAGGGGTAGGGGAGACCCAGTACTTC.

A note on this clone: Other DNA sequences within the sample encode an identical CDR3. The rearrangement joins TRBV4-3 to TRBJ2-7; D is unclear. The CDR3 length is 15 residues. Germline CDR1 and CDR2: LGHNA and YSLEER. Deletions cut 0 bases from V and 1 base from J, with 10 bases between. This CDR3 reads CASSQDRSSSYEQYF. Written as DNA, the CDR3 is TGCGCCAGCAGCCAAGATCGGTCGTCTTCCTACGAGCAGTACTTC.

This chain uses TRBV6-6 with TRBJ1-1; D is unresolved. Trimming cost V 0 bases and J 5 bases, with 10 bases left between them. Per the germline V gene, CDR1 is MNHNY and CDR2 is SVGAGI (reference sequence). The CDR3 extends over 14 amino acids. CDR3 DNA: TGTGCCAGCAGTTACTCTCCCGGTGTGACTGAAGCTTTCTTT. Its protein product is CASSYSPGVTEAFF.

The chain joins TRBV7-6 to TRBJ1-2; D gene ambiguous. The CDR3 is made up of 13 amino acids. With 2 bases removed from V and 0 bases from J, the gap between germline ends came to 4 bases. Per germline, CDR1 SGHVS and CDR2 FNYEAQ. The CDR3 region is CASSLTANYGYTF. The CDR3 nucleotides read TGTGCCAGCAGCTTAACAGCTAACTATGGCTACACCTTC.

The J gene is TRBJ2-3, the V gene TRBV5-6; 9 bases agree with TRBD2. V shed 5 bases and J 4 bases; nucleotides not matched to a gene: 8. Germline CDR1 and CDR2: SGHDT and YYEEEE. The CDR3 extends over 15 amino acids. CDR3 residues: CASSLSGGYADTQYF. The CDR3 DNA sequence: TGTGCCAGCAGTTTGAGCGGGGGGTACGCAGATACGCAGTATTTT.

The J gene is TRBJ1-1, the V gene TRBV6-7; TRBD1 matches at 8 bases. TRBV6-7 has ORF status, its function being uncertain. The CDR3 length is 15 residues. V lost 6 bases and J lost 4; bases outside the gene matches: 10. The CDR3 nucleotides read TGTGCCAGCAGGGCTCCCAGGGGGCATGGCACTGAAGCTTTCTTT. Translating gives CASRAPRGHGTEAFF.

The genes are TRBV19 and TRBJ1-2, with D perhaps matching TRBD1 (5 bases). Trimming stripped 9 bases from V and 5 bases from J, with 13 bases between. CDR1 is LNHDA, CDR2 SQIVND, per germline (reference sequence). The CDR3 consists of 12 residues. The CDR3 coding sequence is TGTGCCAGCATCTTCGGGACTTATGGCTACACCTTC. Translation: CASIFGTYGYTF.

The rearrangement uses TRBV9 and TRBJ2-3; D might be TRBD2 (5 bases). CDR3 length: 15 amino acids. Germline assignment: CDR1 SGDLS and CDR2 YYNGEE. V lost 3 bases, J lost 4 bases, and 15 bases lay in between. This chain's CDR3 is CASSGTLDGSDTQYF. In nucleotides, the CDR3 is TGTGCCAGCAGCGGGACTCTCGATGGATCAGATACGCAGTATTTT.

The chain joins TRBV12-1 to TRBJ1-6; the table's D call, TRBD1, was not checked against the DNA. TRBV12-1 is deemed a pseudogene. The CDR3 contains 16 residues. The CDR3 DNA sequence: TGTGCCAGCAGCTTCAAGCGACAGGGGGTTAATTCACCCCTCCACTTT. It codes for CASSFKRQGVNSPLHF.

This clone showed up just a few times. The genes are TRBV19 and TRBJ2-7; 7 nucleotides line up with TRBD1. J lost 5 bases, V lost 5 bases, and 3 bases had no gene match. The CDR3 has 12 residues. CDR1 LNHDA and CDR2 SQIVND come from the germline V gene (reference sequence). CDR3 in DNA: TGTGCCAGTAGTGGAACAGGGGACGAGCAGTACTTC. Its protein is CASSGTGDEQYF.

The J gene is TRBJ2-1, the V gene TRBV14; weak D call: TRBD1 (7 bases). Trimming took 7 bases from V and 4 from J, leaving 20 bases between them. This CDR3 has 16 residues. Germline V gives CDR1 SGHDN, CDR2 FVKESK. This chain's CDR3 is CASNDNPGGLYNEQFF. CDR3 nucleotide sequence: TGTGCCAGCAACGATAATCCAGGGGGGTTGTACAATGAGCAGTTCTTC. The variable domain in full, completed from reference TRBV14 and TRBJ2-1, reads EAGVTQFPSHSVIEKGQTVTLRCDPISGHDNLYWYRRVMGKEIKFLLHFVKESKQDESGMPNNRFLAERTGGTYSTLKVQPAELEDSGVYFCASNDNPGGLYNEQFFGPGTRLTVL.

V gene TRBV4-2 combines with J gene TRBJ2-7, with a weak D call TRBD1 (6 bases). There are 16 residues in the CDR3. CDR1 and CDR2 (germline): LGHNA, YNFKEQ. V was shortened by 0 bases and J by 0 bases, with 12 bases between the two germline ends. The CDR3: CASSQESTGPSYEQYF. The CDR3 DNA reads as TGTGCCAGCAGCCAAGAATCCACAGGGCCCTCCTACGAGCAGTACTTC.

CDR3 bases: TGCAGCGTTGACGGAGAAGGCAAAAACATTCAGTACTTC. This translates into CSVDGEGKNIQYF. V gene TRBV29-1 combines with J gene TRBJ2-4; D unresolved. The ends were cut back, 3 bases at V and 3 bases at J, with 9 bases in the middle. CDR1 SQVTM and CDR2 ANQGSEA come from the germline V gene. The CDR3 has 13 residues.

This clone was recorded once. V usage is TRBV27 and J usage is TRBJ1-1; 8 nucleotides agree with TRBD1. The CDR3 spans 15 residues. The J segment lost 1 base and the V segment lost 4 bases, leaving 5 bases of the junction unmatched. The germline V gene encodes CDR1 MNHEY and CDR2 SMNVEV (reference sequence). The DNA for the CDR3 is TGTGCCAGCAGTTCAAAGACAGGGGCGAACACTGAAGCTTTCTTT. Its protein product is CASSSKTGANTEAFF.

The chain uses TRBV28 and TRBJ2-7; no definite D call. Trimming removed 6 bases at V and 3 bases at J, with 6 bases between. The CDR3 runs to 11 residues. The germline CDR1 and CDR2 sequences are MDHEN and SYDVKM. CDR3 loop: CASSYSYEQYF. The CDR3 DNA is TGTGCCAGCAGCTACAGCTACGAGCAGTACTTC.

The chain employs TRBV6-5 and TRBJ1-5; D is possibly TRBD1 (6 bases). V was shortened by 6 bases and J by 3 bases, with 12 bases between the two germline ends. The length of the CDR3 is 14 residues. CDR1 MNHEY and CDR2 SVGAGI come from the germline V gene. The CDR3 protein is CASSPGQFNQPQHF. As DNA, the CDR3 is TGTGCCAGCAGCCCAGGACAGTTCAATCAGCCCCAGCATTTT.

This rearrangement joins TRBV4-3 to TRBJ2-5; D is perhaps TRBD1 (5 bases). Trimming cost V 1 base and J 2 bases, with 11 bases left between them. The germline gives CDR1 LGHNA, CDR2 YSLEER. This CDR3 comprises 15 residues. CDR3 sequence: CASSQVRQSQETQYF. For the CDR3, the DNA is TGCGCCAGCAGCCAAGTGAGACAGTCACAAGAGACCCAGTACTTC.

The chain employs TRBV7-8 and TRBJ1-2; TRBD1 might be the D (6 bases). Germline-derived CDR1 and CDR2 are SGHVS and FQNEAQ. Trimming pared 5 bases from V and 4 bases from J, leaving 11 bases between. The CDR3 spans 13 residues. The CDR3 DNA sequence: TGTGCCAGCAGCGCAGGGGACATCTATGGCTACACCTTC. Protein: CASSAGDIYGYTF.

The V and J genes are TRBV25-1 and TRBJ2-1; 8 bases are shared with TRBD1. Germline values: CDR1 MGHDK, CDR2 SYGVNS. V trimming: 4 bases; J trimming: 3 bases; junction bases outside the gene matches: 5. The CDR3 covers 15 residues. Written as DNA, the CDR3 is TGTGCCAGCAGTGTAGGGACAGGCGTCTACAATGAGCAGTTCTTC. It translates to CASSVGTGVYNEQFF.

This chain connects TRBV25-1 to TRBJ1-4; perhaps TRBD1 as D (6 bases). With 8 bases removed from V and 8 bases from J, the gap between germline ends came to 21 bases. Germline values: CDR1 MGHDK, CDR2 SYGVNS. The CDR3 totals 15 residues. The CDR3 bases are TGTGCCAGCTCGGCTTCGACAGGACATGGGGAAAAACTGTTTTTT. It encodes CASSASTGHGEKLFF.

This chain uses TRBV7-6 with TRBJ2-5; 9 bases line up with TRBD1. V lost 5 bases, J lost 5 bases, and 6 bases stayed unmatched. The CDR3 loop spans 14 amino acids. Germline V gene data show CDR1 as SGHVS and CDR2 as FNYEAQ. CDR3 sequence reads: CASSTGQGLETQYF. The CDR3 DNA reads as TGTGCCAGCAGCACGGGACAGGGATTGGAGACCCAGTACTTC.

The chain carries TRBV14 and TRBJ1-1, with D hard to call. V lost 4 bases, J lost 1 base, and 10 bases lay in between. Germline CDR1 reads SGHDN; CDR2 reads FVKESK. The length of the CDR3 is 14 residues. The CDR3 region is CASSRLGENTEAFF. The CDR3 bases are TGTGCCAGCAGCCGCTTGGGCGAGAACACTGAAGCTTTCTTT.